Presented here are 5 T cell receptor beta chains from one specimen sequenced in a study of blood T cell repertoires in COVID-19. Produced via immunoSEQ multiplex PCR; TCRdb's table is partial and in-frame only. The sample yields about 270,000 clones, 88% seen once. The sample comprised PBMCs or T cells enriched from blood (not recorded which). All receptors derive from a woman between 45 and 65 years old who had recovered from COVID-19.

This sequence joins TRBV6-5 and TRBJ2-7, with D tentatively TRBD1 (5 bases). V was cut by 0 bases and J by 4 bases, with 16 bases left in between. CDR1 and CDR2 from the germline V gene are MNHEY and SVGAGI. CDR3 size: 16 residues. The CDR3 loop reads CASSYSWGPSGYEQYF. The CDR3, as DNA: TGTGCCAGCAGTTACTCGTGGGGCCCTTCCGGATACGAGCAGTACTTC.

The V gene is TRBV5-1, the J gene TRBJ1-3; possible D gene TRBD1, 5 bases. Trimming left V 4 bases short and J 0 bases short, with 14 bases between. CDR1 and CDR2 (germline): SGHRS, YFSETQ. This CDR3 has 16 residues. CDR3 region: CASSTTGTSSGNTIYF. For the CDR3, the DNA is TGCGCCAGCAGCACAACAGGAACCTCCTCTGGAAACACCATATATTTT.

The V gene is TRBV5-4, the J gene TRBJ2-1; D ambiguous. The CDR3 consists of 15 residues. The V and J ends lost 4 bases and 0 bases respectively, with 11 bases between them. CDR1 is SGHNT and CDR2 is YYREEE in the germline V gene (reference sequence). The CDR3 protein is CASSRVLSSYNEQFF. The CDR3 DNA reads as TGTGCCAGCAGCCGGGTTTTGAGCTCCTACAATGAGCAGTTCTTC. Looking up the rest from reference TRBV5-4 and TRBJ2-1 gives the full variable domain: ETGVTQSPTHLIKTRGQQVTLRCSSQSGHNTVSWYQQALGQGPQFIFQYYREEENGRGNFPPRFSGLQFPNYSSELNVNALELDDSALYLCASSRVLSSYNEQFFGPGTRLTVL.

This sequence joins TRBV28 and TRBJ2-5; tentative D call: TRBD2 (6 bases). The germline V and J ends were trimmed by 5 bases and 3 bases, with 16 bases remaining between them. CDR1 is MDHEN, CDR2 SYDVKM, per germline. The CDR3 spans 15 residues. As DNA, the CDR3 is TGTGCCAGCAGTGGCCCCGGGACTCAAAAAGAGACCCAGTACTTC. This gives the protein CASSGPGTQKETQYF.

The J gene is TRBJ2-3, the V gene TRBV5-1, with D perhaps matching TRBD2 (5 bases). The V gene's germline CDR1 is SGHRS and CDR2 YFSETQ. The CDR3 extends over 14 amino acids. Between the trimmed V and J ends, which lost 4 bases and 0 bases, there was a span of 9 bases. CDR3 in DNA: TGCGCCAGCAGCCCTCCTAGCAGCACAGATACGCAGTATTTT. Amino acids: CASSPPSSTDTQYF.